These 23 T cell receptor beta chains were sequenced from one sample in a study of T cells in localized non-small cell lung cancer. The assay was immunoSEQ multiplex PCR, and TCRdb's table has in-frame clones only and misses some. The data hold roughly 20,000 clones, with about 81% observed a single time. The sample consisted of peripheral blood, taken before any cancer treatment. The receptor set was obtained from a man aged 35-69 years with stage I lung adenocarcinoma.

The chain recombines TRBV7-9 with TRBJ2-7; TRBD1 matches 7 bases. The CDR3 totals 14 residues. V shed 5 bases and J 3 bases; nucleotides not matched to a gene: 7. Per germline, CDR1 SEHNR and CDR2 FQNEAQ (reference sequence). CDR3 sequence reads: CASSLGQALYEQYF. CDR3 nucleotide sequence: TGTGCCAGCAGCCTAGGACAGGCCCTCTACGAGCAGTACTTC.

The chain combines TRBV2 with TRBJ2-1; D assignment may be TRBD1 or TRBD2 (6 bases each). V gave up 5 bases and J gave up 9 bases, with 11 bases separating them. In germline, CDR1 is SNHLY, CDR2 FYNNEI. This CDR3 comprises 12 residues. The CDR3 loop is CASSRGRVEQFF. The CDR3 coding sequence is TGTGCCAGCAGTCGGGGGCGTGTTGAGCAGTTCTTC. The full variable domain, with the rest looked up from reference TRBV2 and TRBJ2-1, is EPEVTQTPSHQVTQMGQEVILRCVPISNHLYFYWYRQILGQKVEFLVSFYNNEISEKSEIFDDQFSVERPDGSNFTLKIRSTKLEDSAMYFCASSRGRVEQFFGPGTRLTVL.

V and J are TRBV9 and TRBJ2-2; TRBD2 aligns across 7 bases. The CDR3 runs to 15 residues. After removal of 7 bases from V and 1 base from J, the junction contained 7 bases not matched to a gene. CDR1 SGDLS and CDR2 YYNGEE come from the germline V gene. The CDR3 sequence: CASSWVAGNTGELFF. CDR3 nucleotide sequence: TGTGCCAGCTCTTGGGTAGCGGGGAACACCGGGGAGCTGTTTTTT.

This clone appeared once. The genes are TRBV7-8 and TRBJ2-7, with 7 bases that match TRBD1. The CDR3 has 15 amino acids. Unmatched junction bases numbered 8, after V lost 2 bases and J lost 4 bases. Germline CDR1 SGHVS, CDR2 FQNEAQ. The CDR3 sequence: CASSLRAGGQYEQYF. The CDR3, as DNA: TGTGCCAGCAGCTTAAGGGCAGGGGGTCAGTACGAGCAGTACTTC.

The J gene is TRBJ2-3, the V gene TRBV4-2; 9 positions agree with TRBD1. The ends lost 0 bases at V and 1 base at J; junction bases unmatched: 5. CDR3 length: 17 residues. CDR1 is LGHNA, CDR2 YNFKEQ, per germline. CDR3 DNA sequence: TGTGCCAGCAGCCAAGATTCATGGACAGGGGGCACAGATACGCAGTATTTT. Its protein is CASSQDSWTGGTDTQYF.

This chain links TRBV28 with TRBJ2-7; D is undetermined. Germline V gene sequence: CDR1 MDHEN, CDR2 SYDVKM. V lost 5 bases to trimming and J lost 4 bases, with 9 bases between them. CDR3 size: 12 residues. Here the CDR3 reads CASSLPLYEQYF. CDR3 in DNA: TGTGCCAGCAGTCTACCTCTATACGAGCAGTACTTC.

This chain uses TRBV6-5 with TRBJ2-1; possibly TRBD2 for D (6 bases). The germline gives CDR1 MNHEY, CDR2 SVGAGI. With 5 bases removed from V and 4 bases from J, the gap between germline ends came to 15 bases. The CDR3 runs 15 residues. This CDR3 reads CASSPGQGLYNEQFF. CDR3 in DNA: TGTGCCAGCAGTCCGGGGCAGGGACTTTACAATGAGCAGTTCTTC.

The V call is TRBV2, the J call TRBJ2-7, with 7 positions matching TRBD1. Germline values: CDR1 SNHLY, CDR2 FYNNEI. The ends lost 2 bases at V and 3 bases at J; junction bases unmatched: 16. The CDR3 extends over 18 amino acids. CDR3 residues: CASSEPGQIPLQSYEQYF. As DNA, the CDR3 is TGTGCCAGCAGTGAACCGGGACAGATACCTCTGCAAAGCTACGAGCAGTACTTC.

This chain links TRBV9 with TRBJ1-1, with TRBD1 identical over 8 bases. The CDR3 runs to 15 residues. Germline V lookup: CDR1 SGDLS, CDR2 YYNGEE. The V segment lost 3 bases and the J segment 3 bases; nucleotides outside the gene matches: 7. As DNA, the CDR3 is TGTGCCAGCAGCGCGTCAGGGGGCGCGGACACTGAAGCTTTCTTT. It codes for CASSASGGADTEAFF.

CDR3 in amino acids: CASSFGSGTGNTGELFF. The CDR3 DNA reads TGTGCCAGCAGCTTCGGTAGCGGGACAGGGAACACCGGGGAGCTGTTTTTT. This chain joins TRBV5-6 and TRBJ2-2; D could derive from TRBD1 or TRBD2 (8 bases each). V lost 2 bases to trimming and J lost 1 base, with 15 bases between them. From germline, CDR1 is SGHDT and CDR2 YYEEEE. This CDR3 region has 17 residues. Full variable domain (remainder filled in from reference TRBV5-6 and TRBJ2-2): DAGVTQSPTHLIKTRGQQVTLRCSPKSGHDTVSWYQQALGQGPQFIFQYYEEEERQRGNFPDRFSGHQFPNYSSELNVNALLLGDSALYLCASSFGSGTGNTGELFFGEGSRLTVL.

This chain uses TRBV12-5 with TRBJ2-1, with D hard to call. The CDR3 has 13 residues. Germline CDR1 reads LGHNT; CDR2 reads FRNRAP. Trimming shortened V by 1 base and J by 9 bases, and 10 bases separated the two germline ends. The chain's CDR3 is CASGLGQWGEQFF. The CDR3 nucleotides read TGTGCTAGTGGTTTGGGCCAGTGGGGTGAGCAGTTCTTC.

V gene TRBV4-1 combines with J gene TRBJ2-7; D not resolved. The germline V and J ends were trimmed by 0 bases and 3 bases, with 15 bases remaining between them. The CDR3 loop spans 16 amino acids. Germline-derived CDR1 and CDR2 are MGHRA and YSYEKL. The CDR3 DNA reads as TGCGCCAGCAGCCAAGAATATGCCCTTCAAAACTACGAGCAGTACTTC. Translation: CASSQEYALQNYEQYF.

This clone was detected only a few times. This chain connects TRBV7-3 to TRBJ2-1; no clear D gene. Between the trimmed V and J ends, which lost 5 bases and 6 bases, there was a span of 8 bases. Germline loops: CDR1 SGHTA, CDR2 FQGTGA. CDR3 length: 12 residues. CDR3 in amino acids: CASSATGNEQFF. The CDR3 region has the DNA TGTGCCAGCAGCGCCACTGGCAATGAGCAGTTCTTC.

The chain uses TRBV4-3 and TRBJ1-4; D not certain. The germline gives CDR1 LGHNA, CDR2 YSLEER. Trimming left V 0 bases short and J 8 bases short, with 10 bases between. The CDR3 is 14 residues long. CDR3 amino acids: CASSQDMREEKLFF. The CDR3 bases are TGCGCCAGCAGCCAAGATATGAGGGAAGAAAAACTGTTTTTT.

The chain uses TRBV18 and TRBJ1-1, with D possibly TRBD1 on 5 matching bases. The germline V and J ends were trimmed by 1 base and 0 bases, with 9 bases remaining between them. This CDR3 is built from 15 residues. The germline CDR1 and CDR2 sequences are KGHSH and LQKENI. CDR3 loop: CASSPLGTLNTEAFF. The CDR3 DNA sequence: TGTGCCAGCTCACCACTGGGGACGTTGAACACTGAAGCTTTCTTT.

The chain carries TRBV5-1 and TRBJ2-7; 9 bases are shared with TRBD2. The CDR3 loop spans 15 amino acids. From germline, CDR1 is SGHRS and CDR2 YFSETQ. V shed 4 bases and J 0 bases; nucleotides not matched to a gene: 5. CDR3 sequence (DNA): TGCGCCAGCAGCGGATCGGGACTAGCCTCCTACGAGCAGTACTTC. It is translated as CASSGSGLASYEQYF.

The rearrangement joins TRBV6-6 to TRBJ2-3, with D perhaps matching TRBD1 (5 bases). The CDR3 is 16 residues long. V lost 5 bases and J lost 0, with 15 bases in between. Germline V gene lookup returns CDR1 MNHNY and CDR2 SVGAGI (reference sequence). Written as DNA, the CDR3 is TGTGCCAGCAGTAACCTGAGAAAGGGGAGCACAGATACGCAGTATTTT. Translating it yields CASSNLRKGSTDTQYF.

V gene TRBV11-2 combines with J gene TRBJ2-7; 8 nucleotides align to TRBD1. CDR3 length: 17 amino acids. Losses at the gene ends were 6 bases for V and 6 bases for J; bases not matched to a gene: 19. Germline CDR1 reads SGHAT; CDR2 reads FQNNGV. CDR3 residues: CASRLRGSGRGLGEQYF. CDR3 DNA sequence: TGTGCCAGCAGGCTAAGGGGGAGTGGCAGGGGGCTAGGCGAGCAGTACTTC.

In nucleotides, the CDR3 is TGTGCCAGCAGTAAGAGGACAGGAGGGGTGAACACTGAAGCTTTCTTT. It is translated as CASSKRTGGVNTEAFF. The chain employs TRBV6-6 and TRBJ1-1; 7 nucleotides agree with TRBD1. The CDR3 is 16 amino acids. The V and J ends lost 5 bases and 0 bases, in that order; junction bases with no gene match: 9. The germline V gene has CDR1 MNHNY and CDR2 SVGAGI (reference sequence).

The V gene is TRBV9, the J gene TRBJ2-3; possible D gene TRBD1, 6 bases. V was cut by 2 bases and J by 1 base, with 14 bases left in between. Per germline, CDR1 SGDLS and CDR2 YYNGEE. CDR3 size: 16 residues. This CDR3 is CASSVLGTSGTDTQYF. CDR3 bases: TGTGCCAGCAGCGTCCTAGGGACATCTGGCACAGATACGCAGTATTTT.

This sequence joins TRBV11-2 and TRBJ1-3; 7 nucleotides line up with TRBD1. CDR3 length equals 17 residues. V dropped 5 bases and J dropped 0; count of bases not matched to a gene: 10. CDR1 and CDR2 from the germline V gene are SGHAT and FQNNGV. The CDR3 coding sequence is TGTGCCAGCAGCAGAAAAACAGGGGCGACCTCTGGAAACACCATATATTTT. It yields the protein CASSRKTGATSGNTIYF.

The chain couples TRBV6-1 to TRBJ2-3, with D unclear. Germline V gives CDR1 MNHNS, CDR2 SASEGT. Trimming pared 3 bases from V and 3 bases from J, leaving 7 bases between. The CDR3 length is 13 residues. The CDR3: CASSDINTDTQYF. DNA for the CDR3: TGTGCCAGCAGTGACATAAATACAGATACGCAGTATTTT.

CDR3 sequence: CASSQVGQGLGVTQYF. CDR3 nucleotide sequence: TGTGCCAGCAGCCAAGTGGGCCAAGGGTTGGGGGTTACGCAGTATTTT. The genes are TRBV4-2 and TRBJ2-3, with D perhaps TRBD1 or TRBD2 (5 bases each). The V gene lost 1 base and the J gene lost 8 bases, with 19 bases spanning the gap. The CDR3 totals 16 residues. Germline CDR1 LGHNA, CDR2 YNFKEQ.